These 32 T cell receptor beta chains share one sample of origin, sequenced in a study of blood T cell repertoires in COVID-19. This table comes from immunoSEQ multiplex PCR, and its TCRdb copy is limited to in-frame clones, with some not included. The sample records some 65,000 clones, approximately 83% being singletons. Sequencing was done on a sample of peripheral blood. These receptors all stem from an elderly man with acute or convalescent COVID-19.

V is TRBV7-9 and J is TRBJ1-6; 8 nucleotides match TRBD1. The V segment lost 1 base and the J segment 7 bases; nucleotides outside the gene matches: 0. CDR3 length: 14 residues. The germline gives CDR1 SEHNR, CDR2 FQNEAQ (reference sequence). The CDR3 protein is CASSLGTGNSPLHF. The CDR3 coding sequence is TGTGCCAGCAGCTTAGGGACAGGGAATTCACCCCTCCACTTT.

V gene TRBV7-9 combines with J gene TRBJ1-2, with D perhaps TRBD1 (6 bases). From germline, CDR1 is SEHNR and CDR2 FQNEAQ (reference sequence). V was shortened by 5 bases and J by 3 bases, with 19 bases between the two germline ends. This CDR3 has 16 residues. DNA for the CDR3: TGTGCCAGCAGCGACCCGGGACAACCTGGGGACTATGGCTACACCTTC. It encodes CASSDPGQPGDYGYTF.

The chain combines TRBV18 with TRBJ1-3; TRBD1 might be the D (5 bases). Germline CDR1 is KGHSH and CDR2 is LQKENI. Trimming removed 1 base at V and 0 bases at J, with 10 bases between. The CDR3 contains 16 residues. The CDR3 sequence: CASSPRRGPSGNTIYF. CDR3 bases: TGTGCCAGCTCACCACGGAGGGGTCCCTCTGGAAACACCATATATTTT.

The rearrangement links TRBV6-6 to TRBJ1-2; D remains unclear. The CDR3 contains 16 residues. Trimming stripped 8 bases from V and 0 bases from J, with 19 bases between. Per germline, CDR1 MNHNY and CDR2 SVGAGI (reference sequence). The CDR3, as DNA: TGTGCCAGCGGTTCTGACACGCCATTCTCTAACTATGGCTACACCTTC. Translation gives CASGSDTPFSNYGYTF.

V and J are TRBV7-2 and TRBJ1-1; TRBD1 might be the D (6 bases). CDR3 length: 13 residues. The V gene lost 5 bases and the J gene lost 11 bases, with 18 bases spanning the gap. Germline V gene lookup returns CDR1 SGHTA and CDR2 FQGNSA. CDR3 sequence (DNA): TGTGCCAGCAGCCAGGGGCGGGGGGCAAATGCTTTCTTT. Translation: CASSQGRGANAFF.

The chain combines TRBV5-4 with TRBJ1-1; D unclear. Germline CDR1 and CDR2: SGHNT and YYREEE (reference sequence). The CDR3 length is 11 residues. Trimming left V 5 bases short and J 3 bases short, with 5 bases between. The CDR3 nucleotides read TGTGCCAGCAGTGAGGACACTGAAGCTTTCTTT. Translated: CASSEDTEAFF.

The rearrangement links TRBV28 to TRBJ1-6; D ambiguous. V lost 3 bases and J 7 bases, leaving 13 bases between the germline ends. Germline V CDR1 and CDR2: MDHEN, SYDVKM. The CDR3 loop spans 15 amino acids. This chain's CDR3 is CASSLGQAINSPLHF. DNA for the CDR3: TGTGCCAGCAGTTTGGGTCAGGCAATAAATTCACCCCTCCACTTT.

The CDR3 sequence is CASSPRLAGGRREQYF. CDR3 bases: TGTGCCAGCAGCCCAAGACTAGCGGGAGGCCGGAGGGAGCAGTACTTC. The genes are TRBV11-3 and TRBJ2-7, with TRBD2 matching 13 bases. The trim removed 5 bases at V and 7 bases at J, leaving 11 bases unmatched. Germline V gene lookup returns CDR1 SGHNT and CDR2 YENEEA. This CDR3 is built from 16 residues.

The chain employs TRBV24-1 and TRBJ2-7; possibly TRBD1 for D (6 bases). The germline V gene encodes CDR1 KGHDR and CDR2 SFDVKD. The CDR3 is made up of 15 amino acids. The V end lost 6 bases, the J end lost 3 bases, and 17 bases lay between the germline ends. The CDR3 loop is CATSPRGSSIYEQYF. CDR3 bases: TGTGCCACCAGTCCAAGGGGGTCCTCCATCTACGAGCAGTACTTC.

This chain uses TRBV19 with TRBJ2-1; TRBD2 matches 10 bases. Trimming took 3 bases from V and 6 from J; bases not matched to a gene: 11. CDR1 and CDR2 from the germline V gene are LNHDA and SQIVND (reference sequence). The CDR3 runs 17 residues. The CDR3 here is CASSMIYRLAGANEQFF. The CDR3 bases are TGTGCCAGTAGTATGATCTATCGACTAGCGGGTGCCAATGAGCAGTTCTTC. Based on the CDR3 plus reference TRBV19 and TRBJ2-1, the full variable domain is DGGITQSPKYLFRKEGQNVTLSCEQNLNHDAMYWYRQDPGQGLRLIYYSQIVNDFQKGDIAEGYSVSREKKESFPLTVTSAQKNPTAFYLCASSMIYRLAGANEQFFGPGTRLTVL.

The rearrangement links TRBV19 to TRBJ2-7; 14 nucleotides align to TRBD2. V lost 5 bases to trimming and J lost 4 bases; unmatched junction nucleotides: 7. CDR1 is LNHDA and CDR2 is SQIVND in the germline V gene (reference sequence). The CDR3 runs 16 residues. The CDR3 DNA reads as TGTGCCAGTAGTTCAGGACTAGCGGGAGGAGAGTACGAGCAGTACTTC. Its translation is CASSSGLAGGEYEQYF.

V is TRBV28 and J is TRBJ1-2; D gene ambiguous. Germline CDR1 MDHEN, CDR2 SYDVKM. Deletions cut 6 bases from V and 5 bases from J, with 7 bases between. The CDR3 contains 11 residues. Written as DNA, the CDR3 is TGTGCCAGCAGCAACTTATATGGCTACACCTTC. It encodes CASSNLYGYTF.

This clone was seen only once. The chain combines TRBV14 with TRBJ1-1; D is unresolved. The germline V gene has CDR1 SGHDN and CDR2 FVKESK. Trimming removed 4 bases from V and 6 bases from J, with 15 bases in between. The CDR3 sequence is 14 residues long. The CDR3 DNA follows: TGTGCCAGCAGCCCAGACACCCTCAGTGCTGAAGCTTTCTTT. Translated, it gives CASSPDTLSAEAFF.

The chain couples TRBV10-1 to TRBJ1-1, with 7 positions matching TRBD1. The V and J ends lost 4 bases and 5 bases, in that order; junction bases with no gene match: 10. The CDR3 is made up of 15 amino acids. Germline lookup yields CDR1 WNHNN and CDR2 SYGVQD (reference sequence). CDR3 sequence (DNA): TGCGCCAGCAGTGCCACAGGGGCCGGATTAACTGAAGCTTTCTTT. Translation gives CASSATGAGLTEAFF.

The rearrangement links TRBV18 to TRBJ2-1; D is possibly TRBD2 (6 bases). The germline V gene encodes CDR1 KGHSH and CDR2 LQKENI. V was trimmed by 6 bases and J by 0 bases, leaving 12 bases between them. The CDR3 runs to 15 residues. The CDR3 region has the DNA TGTGCCAGCTCCCGTGGAGGGAGCTCCTACAATGAGCAGTTCTTC. This translates into CASSRGGSSYNEQFF.

The CDR3 DNA reads TGTGCCAGCAGCCCGGGCAAACTAGCGGGAGGAATTAATGAGCAGTTCTTC. Its protein is CASSPGKLAGGINEQFF. The chain joins TRBV11-2 to TRBJ2-1; 12 bases map to TRBD2. V lost 5 bases, J lost 7 bases, and 12 bases stayed unmatched. CDR1 SGHAT and CDR2 FQNNGV come from the germline V gene. The CDR3 runs 17 residues.

A single count supports this clone. V gene TRBV9 combines with J gene TRBJ2-7; D possibly corresponds to TRBD1 (6 bases). Germline values: CDR1 SGDLS, CDR2 YYNGEE. The CDR3 extends over 15 amino acids. Trimming removed 0 bases at V and 6 bases at J, with 16 bases between. Here the CDR3 reads CASSVESAGRGEQYF. The CDR3 DNA sequence: TGTGCCAGCAGCGTAGAGAGCGCCGGCAGGGGCGAGCAGTACTTC.

The chain joins TRBV2 to TRBJ1-1; 9 bases fit TRBD1. CDR1 and CDR2 (germline): SNHLY, FYNNEI. Trimming removed 6 bases from V and 10 bases from J; junction bases left unmatched: 12. This CDR3 region has 14 residues. Written as DNA, the CDR3 is TGTGCCAGCAGGGCCGGACAGGGGCCTATCGTAGCTTTCTTT. It yields the protein CASRAGQGPIVAFF.

This sequence joins TRBV29-1 and TRBJ1-1; TRBD1 aligns across 7 bases. The germline V gene encodes CDR1 SQVTM and CDR2 ANQGSEA. V was pared by 7 bases and J by 4 bases, with 9 bases of the junction left unmatched. The CDR3 runs to 13 residues. CDR3 protein: CSGHGDRGTEAFF. CDR3 DNA sequence: TGCAGCGGGCATGGGGACAGAGGCACTGAAGCTTTCTTT.

This sequence joins TRBV5-1 and TRBJ2-1, with TRBD2 identical over 14 bases. CDR1 SGHRS and CDR2 YFSETQ come from the germline V gene. With 4 bases clipped from V and 8 bases from J, the junction kept 8 bases outside the gene matches. The CDR3 loop spans 16 amino acids. The CDR3 loop reads CASSIGGTSGRDEQFF. Here the CDR3 DNA reads TGCGCCAGCAGCATCGGCGGGACTAGCGGGAGAGATGAGCAGTTCTTC.

Here the CDR3 reads CASSLLAGVAGELFF. The CDR3, as DNA: TGCGCCAGCAGCTTACTAGCGGGAGTTGCCGGGGAGCTGTTTTTT. This chain connects TRBV5-1 to TRBJ2-2; TRBD2 matches 11 bases. The germline gives CDR1 SGHRS, CDR2 YFSETQ. The CDR3 sequence is 15 residues long. With 2 bases clipped from V and 6 bases from J, the junction kept 3 bases outside the gene matches.

This chain joins TRBV7-2 and TRBJ1-1; 8 bases line up with TRBD1. The CDR3 covers 14 residues. J lost 8 bases, V lost 5 bases, and 10 bases had no gene match. CDR1 and CDR2 (germline): SGHTA, FQGNSA. CDR3 DNA: TGTGCCAGCAGCCCGAGGACAGGGCGCCGGGAAGCTTTCTTT. Amino acid sequence: CASSPRTGRREAFF.

DNA for the CDR3: TGTGCCATCAGTACAGAGGGTGGGCCCCAGCATTTT. Translating it yields CAISTEGGPQHF. The V and J genes are TRBV10-3 and TRBJ1-5, with D unresolved. The CDR3 is 12 residues long. The V gene's germline CDR1 is ENHRY and CDR2 SYGVKD. The V end lost 5 bases, the J end lost 9 bases, and 11 bases lay between the germline ends.

The rearrangement uses TRBV3-1 (or the pseudogene TRBV3-2) and TRBJ2-3; possibly TRBD2 for D (5 bases). The ends were cut back, 7 bases at V and 2 bases at J, with 16 bases in the middle. CDR1 is LGHDT, CDR2 YNNKEL, per germline (reference sequence). The CDR3 runs 15 residues. The CDR3 DNA reads TGTGCCAGCACCCGGGGATGGGCCCTCACAGATACGCAGTATTTT. This encodes CASTRGWALTDTQYF.

With regard to this clone: The sample contains more than one DNA sequence encoding this CDR3. J is TRBJ1-4 and V is TRBV2; 7 positions agree with TRBD1. Germline CDR1 is SNHLY and CDR2 is FYNNEI. With 4 bases clipped from V and 5 bases from J, the junction kept 4 bases outside the gene matches. The CDR3 has 14 amino acids. CDR3 bases: TGTGCCAGCAGTGTGACAGGGTTCAATGAAAAACTGTTTTTT. Its protein is CASSVTGFNEKLFF.

The chain combines TRBV29-1 with TRBJ1-5, with 8 positions matching TRBD1. Trimming took 5 bases from V and 6 from J; bases not matched to a gene: 6. CDR1 SQVTM and CDR2 ANQGSEA come from the germline V gene. The length of the CDR3 is 13 residues. The CDR3 loop reads CSVNTGGSQPQHF. The DNA of the CDR3 is TGCAGCGTTAATACAGGGGGAAGTCAGCCCCAGCATTTT.

The rearrangement uses TRBV9 and TRBJ1-5; the D is unclear. The CDR3 is 14 residues long. Deletions cut 3 bases from V and 0 bases from J, with 7 bases between. Germline V gene sequence: CDR1 SGDLS, CDR2 YYNGEE. For the CDR3, the DNA is TGTGCCAGCAGCGGCAACTATAGCAATCAGCCCCAGCATTTT. Translating it yields CASSGNYSNQPQHF.

In this sample, this clone turned up a few times. V is TRBV19 and J is TRBJ1-6; possible D gene TRBD1, 5 bases. The V end was cut by 1 base, the J end by 7 bases, with 8 bases between. The CDR3 has 14 residues. Germline CDR1 and CDR2: LNHDA and SQIVND (reference sequence). The CDR3 nucleotides read TGTGCCAGTAGTATAGGACAGCTGAATTCACCCCTCCACTTT. As protein: CASSIGQLNSPLHF.

The chain links TRBV7-2 to TRBJ1-2; 9 positions agree with TRBD1. The CDR3 extends over 15 amino acids. V was pared by 5 bases and J by 5 bases, with 9 bases of the junction left unmatched. Germline assignment: CDR1 SGHTA and CDR2 FQGNSA. CDR3 in DNA: TGTGCCAGCAGCCCGGGGACAGGGAGGAAATATGGCTACACCTTC. Residues: CASSPGTGRKYGYTF.

The V and J genes are TRBV28 and TRBJ2-1; 7 positions match TRBD2. CDR3 size: 14 residues. V lost 8 bases to trimming and J lost 1 base; unmatched junction nucleotides: 5. Germline CDR1 reads MDHEN; CDR2 reads SYDVKM. CDR3 coding DNA: TGTGCCAGCGTCGGGGGAGGGTCCTACAATGAGCAGTTCTTC. Amino acid sequence: CASVGGGSYNEQFF.

This clone was observed a single time. The J gene is TRBJ2-2, the V gene TRBV5-1, with 7 bases matching TRBD2. Losses at the gene ends were 1 base for V and 2 bases for J; bases not matched to a gene: 2. This CDR3 comprises 15 residues. CDR1 and CDR2 (germline): SGHRS, YFSETQ. This CDR3 reads CASSLTSDNTGELFF. The CDR3 bases are TGCGCCAGCAGCTTGACTAGCGACAACACCGGGGAGCTGTTTTTT.

V usage is TRBV4-3 and J usage is TRBJ2-7, with 10 bases lining up with TRBD2. Germline values: CDR1 LGHNA, CDR2 YSLEER. The junction had 6 bases not matched to a gene; V was cut back by 3 bases and J by 4 bases. This CDR3 region has 15 residues. The CDR3 nucleotides read TGCGCCAGCAGCCAGGCACTAGCGGGAACTTACGAGCAGTACTTC. Translation: CASSQALAGTYEQYF.